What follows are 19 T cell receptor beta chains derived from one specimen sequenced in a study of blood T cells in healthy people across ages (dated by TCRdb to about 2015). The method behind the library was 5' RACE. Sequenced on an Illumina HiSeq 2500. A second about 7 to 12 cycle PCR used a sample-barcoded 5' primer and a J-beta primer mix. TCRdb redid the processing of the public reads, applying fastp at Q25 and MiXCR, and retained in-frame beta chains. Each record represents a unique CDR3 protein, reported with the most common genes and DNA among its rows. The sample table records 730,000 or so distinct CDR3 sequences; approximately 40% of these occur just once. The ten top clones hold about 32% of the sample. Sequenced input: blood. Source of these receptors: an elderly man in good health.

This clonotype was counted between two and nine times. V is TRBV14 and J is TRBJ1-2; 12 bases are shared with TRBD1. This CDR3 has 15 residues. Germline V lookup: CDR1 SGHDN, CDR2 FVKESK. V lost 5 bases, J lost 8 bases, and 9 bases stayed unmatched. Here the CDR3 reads CASSYGTGGSRGYTF. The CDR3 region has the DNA TGTGCCAGCAGCTATGGGACAGGGGGCAGTCGAGGCTACACCTTC.

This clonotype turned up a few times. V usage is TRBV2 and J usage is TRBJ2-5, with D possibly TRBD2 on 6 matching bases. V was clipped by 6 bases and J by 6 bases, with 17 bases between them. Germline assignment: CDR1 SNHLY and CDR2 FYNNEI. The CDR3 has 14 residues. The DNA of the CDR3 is TGTGCCAGCAGGGAAAACGCGGGACTCCAGACCCAGTACTTC. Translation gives CASRENAGLQTQYF. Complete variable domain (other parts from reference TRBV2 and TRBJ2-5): EPEVTQTPSHQVTQMGQEVILRCVPISNHLYFYWYRQILGQKVEFLVSFYNNEISEKSEIFDDQFSVERPDGSNFTLKIRSTKLEDSAMYFCASRENAGLQTQYFGPGTRLLVL.

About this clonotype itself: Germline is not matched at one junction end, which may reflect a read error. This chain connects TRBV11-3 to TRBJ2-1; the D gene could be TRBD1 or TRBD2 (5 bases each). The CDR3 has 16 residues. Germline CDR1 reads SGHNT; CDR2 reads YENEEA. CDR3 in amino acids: CASSLGWGKGYKEQFF. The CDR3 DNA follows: TGTGCCAGCAGCTTAGGATGGGGGAAAGGTTACAAGGAGCAGTTCTTC.

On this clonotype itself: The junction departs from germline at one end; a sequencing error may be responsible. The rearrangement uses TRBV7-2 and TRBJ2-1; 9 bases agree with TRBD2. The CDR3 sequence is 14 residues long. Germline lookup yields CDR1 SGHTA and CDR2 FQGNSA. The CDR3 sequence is CASSVAASGIEQFF. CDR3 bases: TGTGCCAGCAGCGTAGCGGCTAGCGGGATTGAGCAGTTCTTC.

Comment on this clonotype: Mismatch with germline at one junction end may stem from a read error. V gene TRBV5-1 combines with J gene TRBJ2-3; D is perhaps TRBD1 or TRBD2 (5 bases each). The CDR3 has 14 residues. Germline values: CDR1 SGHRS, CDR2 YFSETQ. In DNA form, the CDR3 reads TGCGCCAGCACCACGATGGGGGAAGCAGATGCGCAGTATTTT. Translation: CASTTMGEADAQYF. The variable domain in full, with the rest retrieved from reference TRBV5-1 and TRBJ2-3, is KAGVTQTPRYLIKTRGQQVTLSCSPISGHRSVSWYQQTPGQGLQFLFEYFSETQRNKGNFPGRFSGRQFSNSRSEMNVSTLELGDSALYLCASTTMGEADAQYFGPGTRLTVL.

In nucleotides, the CDR3 is TGCAGCGCCATTCTTTGGGGACAGGGAAACGAGCAGTACTTC. Its translation is CSAILWGQGNEQYF. The J gene is TRBJ2-5, the V gene TRBV29-1, with 9 bases that match TRBD1. The end of the DNA aligns better with TRBJ2-7, so the J call may be wrong. This CDR3 spans 14 amino acids. Germline-derived CDR1 and CDR2 are SQVTM and ANQGSEA.

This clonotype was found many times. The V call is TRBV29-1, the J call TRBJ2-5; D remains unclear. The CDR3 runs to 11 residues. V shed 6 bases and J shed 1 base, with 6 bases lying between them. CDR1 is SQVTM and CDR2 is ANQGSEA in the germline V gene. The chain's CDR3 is CSVRPQETQYF. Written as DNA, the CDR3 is TGCAGCGTGAGACCCCAAGAGACCCAGTACTTC.

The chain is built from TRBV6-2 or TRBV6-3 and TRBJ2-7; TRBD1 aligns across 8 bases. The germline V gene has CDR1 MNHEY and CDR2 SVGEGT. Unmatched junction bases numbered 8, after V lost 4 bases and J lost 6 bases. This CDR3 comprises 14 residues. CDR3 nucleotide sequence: TGTGCCAGCAGTTCAACACAGGGGGTATTCGAGCAGTACTTC. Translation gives CASSSTQGVFEQYF.

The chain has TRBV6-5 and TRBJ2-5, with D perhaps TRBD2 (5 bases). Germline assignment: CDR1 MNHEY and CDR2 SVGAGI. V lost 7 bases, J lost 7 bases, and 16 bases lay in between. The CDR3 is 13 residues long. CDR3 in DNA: TGTGCCAGCACCACTGGTGAGGGCCGGACCCAGTACTTC. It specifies CASTTGEGRTQYF.

The CDR3 reads CASSGSLASQETQYF. The DNA for the CDR3 is TGTGCCAGTTCCGGGTCGCTAGCGTCGCAAGAGACCCAGTACTTC. V is TRBV19 and J is TRBJ2-5, with D possibly TRBD2 on 6 matching bases. Trimming cost V 8 bases and J 2 bases, with 18 bases left between them. The CDR3 extends over 15 amino acids. Germline assignment: CDR1 LNHDA and CDR2 SQIVND (reference sequence).

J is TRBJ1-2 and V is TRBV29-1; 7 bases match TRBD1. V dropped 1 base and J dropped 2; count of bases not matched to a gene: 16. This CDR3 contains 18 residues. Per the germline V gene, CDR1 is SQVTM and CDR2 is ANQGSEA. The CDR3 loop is CSVEGGGTGALLNYGYTF. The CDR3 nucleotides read TGCAGCGTTGAAGGGGGGGGAACAGGGGCCCTATTAAACTATGGCTACACCTTC.

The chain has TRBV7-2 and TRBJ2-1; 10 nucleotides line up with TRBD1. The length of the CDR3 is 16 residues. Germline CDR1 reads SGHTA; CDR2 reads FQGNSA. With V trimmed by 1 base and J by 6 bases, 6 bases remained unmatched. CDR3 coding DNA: TGTGCCAGCAGCTTAGTGCGGACAGGGGGTGGCAATGAGCAGTTCTTC. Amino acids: CASSLVRTGGGNEQFF.

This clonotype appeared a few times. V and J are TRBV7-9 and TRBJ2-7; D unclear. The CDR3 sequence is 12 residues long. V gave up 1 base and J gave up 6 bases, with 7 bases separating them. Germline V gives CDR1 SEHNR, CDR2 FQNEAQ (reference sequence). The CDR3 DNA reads TGTGCCAGCAGCTTAGACAAATTCGAGCAGTACTTC. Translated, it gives CASSLDKFEQYF.

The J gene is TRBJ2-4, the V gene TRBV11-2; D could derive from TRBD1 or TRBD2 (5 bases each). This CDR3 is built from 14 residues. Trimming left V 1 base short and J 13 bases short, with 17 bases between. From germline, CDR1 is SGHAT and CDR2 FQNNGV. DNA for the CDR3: TGTGCCAGCAGCTTAGTGCGGCGTGGGGGAAGCCAGTACTTC. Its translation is CASSLVRRGGSQYF.

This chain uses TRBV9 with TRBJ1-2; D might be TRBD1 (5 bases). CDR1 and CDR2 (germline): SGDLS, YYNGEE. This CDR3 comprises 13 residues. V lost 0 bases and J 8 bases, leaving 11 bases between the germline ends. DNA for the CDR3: TGTGCCAGCAGCGTAGAACAGGATGGCGGCTACACCTTC. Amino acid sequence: CASSVEQDGGYTF. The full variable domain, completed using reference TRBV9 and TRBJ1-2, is DSGVTQTPKHLITATGQRVTLRCSPRSGDLSVYWYQQSLDQGLQFLIQYYNGEERAKGNILERFSAQQFPDLHSELNLSSLELGDSALYFCASSVEQDGGYTFGSGTRLTVV.

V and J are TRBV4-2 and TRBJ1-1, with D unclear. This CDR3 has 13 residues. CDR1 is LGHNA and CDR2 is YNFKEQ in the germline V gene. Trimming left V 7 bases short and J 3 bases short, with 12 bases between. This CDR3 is CASTTGRHTEAFF. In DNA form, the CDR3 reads TGTGCCAGCACTACGGGGAGACACACTGAAGCTTTCTTT.

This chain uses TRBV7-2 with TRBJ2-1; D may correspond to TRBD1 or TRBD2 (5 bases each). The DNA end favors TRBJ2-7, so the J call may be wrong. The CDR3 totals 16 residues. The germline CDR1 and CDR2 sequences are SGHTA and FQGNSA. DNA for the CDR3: TGTGCCAGCACCGCCAGGGACGGTAGCTCCTACAATGAGCAGTACTTC. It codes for CASTARDGSSYNEQYF.

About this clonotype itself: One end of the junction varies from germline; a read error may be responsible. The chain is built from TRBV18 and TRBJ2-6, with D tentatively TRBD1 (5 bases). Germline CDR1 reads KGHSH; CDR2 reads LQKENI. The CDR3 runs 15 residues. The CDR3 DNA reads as TGTGCCGGCTCACCGGAACTCTCTGGGGCCAACGTCCTGACCTTC. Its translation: CAGSPELSGANVLTF.

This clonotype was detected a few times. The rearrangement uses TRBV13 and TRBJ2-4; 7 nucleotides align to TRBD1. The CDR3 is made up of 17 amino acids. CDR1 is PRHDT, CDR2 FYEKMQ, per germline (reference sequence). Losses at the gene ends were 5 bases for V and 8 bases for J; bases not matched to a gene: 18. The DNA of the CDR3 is TGTGCCAGCAGCCCATCGCGCGAGGCAGGGGGTAGAGACATTCAGTACTTC. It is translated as CASSPSREAGGRDIQYF.